This T cell receptor beta chain was captured in a study of shared clonotypes between healthy human individuals. Study overall: Each donor's CD8 memory used one plate, CD8 naive two, each CD4 subset three.

Turning to this clone: Its target is unknown.

Germline V CDR1 and CDR2: MNHNS, SASEGT. Germline trimming cut 5 bases from V and 6 bases from J; bases unmatched to any gene: 5. The CDR3 length is 13 residues. For sorted subsets, roughly 200 ng DNA per replicate equaled roughly 30,000 T cell genomes. Assay: immunoSEQ multiplex PCR; the TCRdb copy retains only in-frame clones and omits some. This table holds a few million clones, just over 90% found once. Findings and limits, study-wide: The study drew on few donors, limiting represented genetic and exposure-history diversity. Apart from blood, nothing was sampled; tissue repertoires likely differ.

The sample consisted of naive CD4+ T cells sorted from blood. Subset indicated: CD45RA+ positively selected. The chain is built from TRBV6-1 and TRBJ1-1, with 8 bases identical to TRBD1. This TCR derives from a man between 18 and 35 years old in good health. CDR3 sequence (DNA): TGTGCCAGCAGTAAAGGGACAGGTTCTGAAGCTTTCTTT. Encoded protein: CASSKGTGSEAFF.